These T cell receptor beta chains were read from a single sample in a study of blood T cell repertoires in COVID-19. Method: immunoSEQ multiplex PCR; TCRdb's copy keeps in-frame clones and lacks some. Of about 200,000 clones in the sample, more than 85% are singletons; the top ten hold about 0.8%. Sequences were obtained from peripheral blood. The receptor set was obtained from a man in his 60s with COVID-19, enrolled during active disease. Both conserved end residues are part of each CDR3. The order of the fields is clone size, J gene, D gene, V gene, CDR3 protein, CDR3 DNA. D genes are given only for firm matches. Rows give clone size only sometimes, using once, few, many, or a class for an expanded clone.

size: -
J: TRBJ1-4
D: TRBD1
V: TRBV7-9
CDR3: CASSQGQGGEKLFF
DNA: TGTGCCAGCAGCCAAGGACAGGGTGGCGAAAAACTGTTTTTT

size: -
J: TRBJ2-3
D: -
V: TRBV7-9
CDR3: CASSLAIGVDTQYF
DNA: TGTGCCAGCAGCTTAGCAATAGGGGTAGATACGCAGTATTTT

size: -
J: TRBJ2-3
D: TRBD2
V: TRBV18
CDR3: CASSPSGIWGTDTQYF
DNA: TGTGCCAGCTCACCAAGCGGGATATGGGGCACAGATACGCAGTATTTT

size: -
J: TRBJ1-2
D: -
V: TRBV28
CDR3: CASRDYGYTF
DNA: TGTGCCAGCCGCGATTATGGCTACACCTTC

size: -
J: TRBJ2-1
D: -
V: TRBV9
CDR3: CASSVDLVGGPGEQFF
DNA: TGTGCCAGCAGCGTAGATTTGGTGGGGGGGCCAGGGGAGCAGTTCTTC

size: once
J: TRBJ2-7
D: TRBD1
V: TRBV2
CDR3: CASSVTGWYEQYF
DNA: TGTGCCAGCAGTGTGACAGGGTGGTACGAGCAGTACTTC

size: -
J: TRBJ2-7
D: -
V: TRBV28
CDR3: CASSSLFSTGVGYEQYF
DNA: TGTGCCAGCAGCTCTTTATTTTCCACAGGTGTGGGGTACGAGCAGTACTTC

size: -
J: TRBJ1-2
D: -
V: TRBV7-8
CDR3: CASSLQGYGYTF
DNA: TGTGCCAGCAGCTTACAGGGCTATGGCTACACCTTC

size: -
J: TRBJ2-5
D: -
V: TRBV7-9
CDR3: CASSLDGQPGETQYF
DNA: TGTGCCAGCAGCTTAGATGGCCAGCCGGGGGAGACCCAGTACTTC

size: -
J: TRBJ2-7
D: TRBD1
V: TRBV11-2
CDR3: CASSLLRTGDEQYF
DNA: TGTGCCAGCAGCCTACTTCGGACAGGGGACGAGCAGTACTTC

size: -
J: TRBJ1-2
D: -
V: TRBV3-1/TRBV3-2
CDR3: CASSQDKGGYTF
DNA: TGTGCCAGCAGCCAAGATAAGGGGGGCTACACCTTC

size: -
J: TRBJ1-2
D: -
V: TRBV27
CDR3: CASGPTGGYGYTF
DNA: TGTGCCAGCGGGCCGACAGGAGGATATGGCTACACCTTC

size: once
J: TRBJ1-1
D: -
V: TRBV21-1
CDR3: CASSLSPRRGWSEAFF
DNA: TGTGCCAGCAGCCTTTCCCCCAGACGGGGATGGTCTGAAGCTTTCTTT

size: -
J: TRBJ2-7
D: TRBD2
V: TRBV28
CDR3: CASIGHIGAGEKSGYEQYF
DNA: TGTGCCAGCATCGGGCACATCGGAGCGGGAGAAAAATCGGGGTACGAGCAGTACTTC

size: -
J: TRBJ1-2
D: -
V: TRBV18
CDR3: CASSPLREGYGYTF
DNA: TGTGCCAGCTCACCGCTCAGGGAGGGCTATGGCTACACCTTC

size: -
J: TRBJ2-1
D: TRBD2
V: TRBV15
CDR3: CATSPAGGSSYNEQFF
DNA: TGTGCCACCAGCCCGGCGGGCGGGAGCTCCTACAATGAGCAGTTCTTC

size: -
J: TRBJ2-1
D: TRBD2
V: TRBV11-3
CDR3: CASSLAGTSGIPSYNEQFF
DNA: TGTGCCAGCAGCTTAGCTGGGACTAGCGGGATCCCCTCCTACAATGAGCAGTTCTTC

size: -
J: TRBJ2-1
D: -
V: TRBV5-5
CDR3: CASSRLDFQFF
DNA: TGTGCCAGCAGCCGACTAGATTTTCAGTTCTTC

size: -
J: TRBJ2-1
D: TRBD2
V: TRBV5-1
CDR3: CASSPPGGGSNEQFF
DNA: TGCGCCAGCAGCCCCCCTGGGGGGGGAAGCAATGAGCAGTTCTTC

size: -
J: TRBJ1-2
D: TRBD1
V: TRBV6-1
CDR3: CASSEPDRATYGYTF
DNA: TGTGCCAGCAGTGAACCGGACAGGGCGACGTATGGCTACACCTTC